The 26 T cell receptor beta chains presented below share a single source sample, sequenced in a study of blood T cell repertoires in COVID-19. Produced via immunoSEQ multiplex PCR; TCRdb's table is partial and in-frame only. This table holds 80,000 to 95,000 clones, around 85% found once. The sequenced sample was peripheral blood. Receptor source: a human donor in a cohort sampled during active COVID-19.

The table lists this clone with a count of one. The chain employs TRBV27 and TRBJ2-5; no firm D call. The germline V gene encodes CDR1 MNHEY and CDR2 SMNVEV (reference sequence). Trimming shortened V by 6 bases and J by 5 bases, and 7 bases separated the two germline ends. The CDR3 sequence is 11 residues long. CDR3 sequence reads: CASSSLETQYF. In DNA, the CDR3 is TGTGCCAGCAGCTCCCTCGAGACCCAGTACTTC.

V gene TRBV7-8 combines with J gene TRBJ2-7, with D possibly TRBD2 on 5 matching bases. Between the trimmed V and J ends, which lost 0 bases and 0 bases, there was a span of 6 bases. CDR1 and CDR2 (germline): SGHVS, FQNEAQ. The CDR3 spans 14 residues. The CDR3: CASSLAGSSYEQYF. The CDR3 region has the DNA TGTGCCAGCAGCTTAGCAGGGAGCTCCTACGAGCAGTACTTC.

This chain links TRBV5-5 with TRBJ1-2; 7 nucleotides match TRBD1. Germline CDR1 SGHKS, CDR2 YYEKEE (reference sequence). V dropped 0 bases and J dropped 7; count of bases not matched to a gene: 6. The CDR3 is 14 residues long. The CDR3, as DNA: TGTGCCAGCAGCTTGGAGGGGGCTGTAGGTGGCTACACCTTC. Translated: CASSLEGAVGGYTF.

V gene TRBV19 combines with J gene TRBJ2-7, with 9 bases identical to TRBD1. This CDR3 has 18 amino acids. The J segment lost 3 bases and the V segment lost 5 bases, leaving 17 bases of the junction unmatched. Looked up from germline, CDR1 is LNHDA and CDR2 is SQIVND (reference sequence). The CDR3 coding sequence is TGTGCCAGTAGTCCCCGGGGACAGGGTATCGATAGAGTCTACGAGCAGTACTTC. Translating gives CASSPRGQGIDRVYEQYF. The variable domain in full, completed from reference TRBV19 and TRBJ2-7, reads DGGITQSPKYLFRKEGQNVTLSCEQNLNHDAMYWYRQDPGQGLRLIYYSQIVNDFQKGDIAEGYSVSREKKESFPLTVTSAQKNPTAFYLCASSPRGQGIDRVYEQYFGPGTRLTVT.

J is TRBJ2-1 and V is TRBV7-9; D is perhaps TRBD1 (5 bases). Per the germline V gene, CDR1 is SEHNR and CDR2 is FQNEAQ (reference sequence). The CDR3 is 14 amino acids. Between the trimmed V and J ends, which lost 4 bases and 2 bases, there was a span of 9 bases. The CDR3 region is CASSSGSTYNEQFF. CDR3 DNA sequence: TGTGCCAGCAGCTCAGGGTCTACCTACAATGAGCAGTTCTTC.

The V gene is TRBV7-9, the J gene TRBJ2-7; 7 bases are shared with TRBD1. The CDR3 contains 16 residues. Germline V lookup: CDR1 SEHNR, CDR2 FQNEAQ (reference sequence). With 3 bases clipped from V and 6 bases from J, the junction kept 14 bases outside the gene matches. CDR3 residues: CASSFGSGAEGAEQYF. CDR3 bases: TGTGCCAGCAGCTTTGGGAGTGGGGCCGAGGGGGCCGAGCAGTACTTC.

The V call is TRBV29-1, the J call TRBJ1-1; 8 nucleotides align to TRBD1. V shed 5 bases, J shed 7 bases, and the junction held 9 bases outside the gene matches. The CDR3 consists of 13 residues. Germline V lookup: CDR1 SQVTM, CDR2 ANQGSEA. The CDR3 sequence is CSVQTRQGSEAFF. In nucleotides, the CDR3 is TGCAGCGTTCAAACCCGACAGGGGAGTGAAGCTTTCTTT.

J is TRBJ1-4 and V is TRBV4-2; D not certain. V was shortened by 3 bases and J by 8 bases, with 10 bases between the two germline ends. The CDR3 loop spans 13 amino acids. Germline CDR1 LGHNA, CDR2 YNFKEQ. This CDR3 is CASSHLTREKLFF. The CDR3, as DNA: TGTGCCAGCAGCCATCTTACGCGGGAAAAACTGTTTTTT.

CDR3 in amino acids: CASSLSSWARVTGELFF. The CDR3 DNA follows: TGTGCCAGCAGTTTATCGAGTTGGGCCAGGGTGACCGGGGAGCTGTTTTTT. The chain combines TRBV27 with TRBJ2-2; TRBD1 might be the D (5 bases). The CDR3 runs to 17 residues. Germline CDR1 is MNHEY and CDR2 is SMNVEV (reference sequence). Trimming stripped 0 bases from V and 5 bases from J, with 16 bases between.

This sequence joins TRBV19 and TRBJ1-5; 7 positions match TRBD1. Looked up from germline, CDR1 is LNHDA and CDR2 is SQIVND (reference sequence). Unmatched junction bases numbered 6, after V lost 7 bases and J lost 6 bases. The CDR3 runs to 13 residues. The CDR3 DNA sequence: TGTGCCAGTAAGGGGCAGGGGGGTCAGCCCCAGCATTTT. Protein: CASKGQGGQPQHF.

CDR3 nucleotides: TGTGCCAGCAGCGCTGGACTATCCACAGATACGCAGTATTTT. The encoded protein is CASSAGLSTDTQYF. This rearrangement joins TRBV7-9 to TRBJ2-3; D may be TRBD2 (6 bases). This CDR3 region has 14 residues. Trimming pared 5 bases from V and 2 bases from J, leaving 11 bases between. CDR1 and CDR2 from the germline V gene are SEHNR and FQNEAQ (reference sequence).

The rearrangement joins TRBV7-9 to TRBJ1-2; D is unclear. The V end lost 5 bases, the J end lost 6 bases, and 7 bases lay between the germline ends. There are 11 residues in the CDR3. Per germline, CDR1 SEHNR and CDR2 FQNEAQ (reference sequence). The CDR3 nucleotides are TGTGCCAGCAGCCCGTCCGATGGCTACACCTTC. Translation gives CASSPSDGYTF.

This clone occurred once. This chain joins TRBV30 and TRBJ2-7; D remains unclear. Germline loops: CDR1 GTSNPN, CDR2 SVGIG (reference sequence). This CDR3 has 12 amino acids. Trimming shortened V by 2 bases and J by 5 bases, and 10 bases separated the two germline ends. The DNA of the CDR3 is TGTGCCTGGAGTTCTAGTCCCCACGAGCAGTACTTC. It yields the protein CAWSSSPHEQYF.

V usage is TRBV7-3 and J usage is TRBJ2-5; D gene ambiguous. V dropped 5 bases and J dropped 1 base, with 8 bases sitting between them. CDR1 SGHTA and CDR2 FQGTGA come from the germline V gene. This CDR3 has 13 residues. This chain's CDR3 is CASSTTLQETQYF. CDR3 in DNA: TGTGCCAGCAGCACGACTCTCCAAGAGACCCAGTACTTC. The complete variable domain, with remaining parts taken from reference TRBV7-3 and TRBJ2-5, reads GAGVSQTPSNKVTEKGKYVELRCDPISGHTALYWYRQSLGQGPEFLIYFQGTGAADDSGLPNDRFFAVRPEGSVSTLKIQRTERGDSAVYLCASSTTLQETQYFGPGTRLLVL.

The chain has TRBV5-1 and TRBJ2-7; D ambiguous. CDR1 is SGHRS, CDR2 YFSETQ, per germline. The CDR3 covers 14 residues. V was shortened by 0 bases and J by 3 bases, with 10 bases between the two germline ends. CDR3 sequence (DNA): TGCGCCAGCAGCTTGGGGCACCTCCTCTACGAGCAGTACTTC. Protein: CASSLGHLLYEQYF.

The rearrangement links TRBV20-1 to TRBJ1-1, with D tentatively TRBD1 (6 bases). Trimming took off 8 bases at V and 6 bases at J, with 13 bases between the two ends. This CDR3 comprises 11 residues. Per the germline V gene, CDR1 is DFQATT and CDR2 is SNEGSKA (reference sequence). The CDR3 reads CSLYRAPEAFF. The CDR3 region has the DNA TGCAGTCTGTACAGGGCCCCTGAAGCTTTCTTT.

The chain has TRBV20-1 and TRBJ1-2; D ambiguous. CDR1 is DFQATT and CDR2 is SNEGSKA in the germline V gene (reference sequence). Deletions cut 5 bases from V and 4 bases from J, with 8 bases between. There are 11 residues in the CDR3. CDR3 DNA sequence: TGCAGTGCTCACGGTGGCTATGGCTACACCTTC. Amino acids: CSAHGGYGYTF.

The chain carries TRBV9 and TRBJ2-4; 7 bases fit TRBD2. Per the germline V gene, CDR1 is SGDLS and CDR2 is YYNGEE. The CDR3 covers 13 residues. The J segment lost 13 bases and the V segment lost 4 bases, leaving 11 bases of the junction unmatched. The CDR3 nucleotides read TGTGCCAGCAGCTACACTAGCGTGAGTGAGCAGTACTTC. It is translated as CASSYTSVSEQYF.

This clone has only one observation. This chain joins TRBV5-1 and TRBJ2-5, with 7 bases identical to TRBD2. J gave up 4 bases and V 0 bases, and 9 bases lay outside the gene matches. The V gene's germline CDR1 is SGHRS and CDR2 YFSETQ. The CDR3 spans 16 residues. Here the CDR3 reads CASSLAAGVSLETQYF. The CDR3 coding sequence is TGCGCCAGCAGCTTGGCGGCGGGGGTCTCCCTAGAGACCCAGTACTTC.

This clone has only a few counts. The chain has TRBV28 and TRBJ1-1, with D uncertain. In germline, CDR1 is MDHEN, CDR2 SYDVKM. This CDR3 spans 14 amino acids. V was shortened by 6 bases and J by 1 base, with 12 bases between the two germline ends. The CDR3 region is CASRGLRGNTEAFF. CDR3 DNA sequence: TGTGCCAGCAGGGGTCTCAGAGGGAACACTGAAGCTTTCTTT.

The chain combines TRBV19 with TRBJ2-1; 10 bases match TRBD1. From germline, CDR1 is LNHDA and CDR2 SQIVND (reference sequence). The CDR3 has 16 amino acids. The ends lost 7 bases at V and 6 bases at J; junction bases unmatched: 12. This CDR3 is CASTYLGGTGANEQFF. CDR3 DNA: TGTGCCAGTACCTACCTCGGGGGGACAGGGGCCAATGAGCAGTTCTTC.

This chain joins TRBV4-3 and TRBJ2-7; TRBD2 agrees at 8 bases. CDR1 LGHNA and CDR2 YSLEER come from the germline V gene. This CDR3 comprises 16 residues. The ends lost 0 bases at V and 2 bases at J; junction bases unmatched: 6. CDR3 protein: CASSQDTSGGTYEQYF. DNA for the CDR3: TGCGCCAGCAGCCAAGACACTAGCGGAGGGACCTACGAGCAGTACTTC.

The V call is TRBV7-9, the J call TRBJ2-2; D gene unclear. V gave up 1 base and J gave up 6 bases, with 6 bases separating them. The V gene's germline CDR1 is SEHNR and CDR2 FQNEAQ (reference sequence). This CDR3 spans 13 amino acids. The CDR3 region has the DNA TGTGCCAGCAGCTTAGAGTCGGCCGGGGAGCTGTTTTTT. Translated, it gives CASSLESAGELFF.

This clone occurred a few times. CDR3 nucleotide sequence: TGTGCCACCGCCGGAAGGGGGCGGAATCAGCCCCAGCATTTT. Translation: CATAGRGRNQPQHF. The chain recombines TRBV10-3 with TRBJ1-5, with 7 bases matching TRBD1. The ends lost 10 bases at V and 4 bases at J; junction bases unmatched: 10. The germline V gene has CDR1 ENHRY and CDR2 SYGVKD. The CDR3 is 14 amino acids.

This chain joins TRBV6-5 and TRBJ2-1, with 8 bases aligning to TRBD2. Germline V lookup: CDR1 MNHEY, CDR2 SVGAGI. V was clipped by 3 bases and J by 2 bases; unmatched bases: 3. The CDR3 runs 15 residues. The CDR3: CASSYAGGTYNEQFF. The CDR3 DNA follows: TGTGCCAGCAGTTATGCGGGGGGAACCTACAATGAGCAGTTCTTC.

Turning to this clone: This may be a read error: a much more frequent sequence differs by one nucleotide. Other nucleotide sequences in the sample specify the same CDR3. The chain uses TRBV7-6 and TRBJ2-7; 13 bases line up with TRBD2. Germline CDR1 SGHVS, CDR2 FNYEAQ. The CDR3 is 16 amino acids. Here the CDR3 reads CASSPRTSGSQYEQYF. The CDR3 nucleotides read TGTGCTAGCAGCCCCCGGACTAGCGGGAGTCAGTACGAGCAGTACTTC.